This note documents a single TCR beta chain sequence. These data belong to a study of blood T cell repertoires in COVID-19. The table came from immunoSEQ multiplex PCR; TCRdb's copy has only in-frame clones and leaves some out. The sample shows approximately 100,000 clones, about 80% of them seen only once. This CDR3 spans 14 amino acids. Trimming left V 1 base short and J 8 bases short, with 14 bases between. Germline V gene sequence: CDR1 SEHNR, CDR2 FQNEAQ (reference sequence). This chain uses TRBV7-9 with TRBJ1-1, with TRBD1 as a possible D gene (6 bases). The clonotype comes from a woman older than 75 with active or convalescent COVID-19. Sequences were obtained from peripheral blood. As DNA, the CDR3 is TGTGCCAGCAGCTTAGTTCCGGGACACTCCGAAGCTTTCTTT. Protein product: CASSLVPGHSEAFF.